This passage covers 3 T cell receptor beta chains from one sample sequenced in a study of blood T cell repertoires in COVID-19. The assay was immunoSEQ multiplex PCR, and TCRdb's table has in-frame clones only and misses some. The sample holds under 80,000 clones, about 77% seen once. The sample was peripheral blood. Receptor source: an elderly man with active or convalescent COVID-19.

This sequence joins TRBV4-1 and TRBJ2-1, with 10 bases that match TRBD1. The CDR3 is 15 amino acids. Trimming took 0 bases from V and 7 from J; bases not matched to a gene: 3. Germline values: CDR1 MGHRA, CDR2 YSYEKL. The CDR3 DNA reads as TGCGCCAGCAGCCAAGAAGGGACAGGGGTTAATGAGCAGTTCTTC. This gives the protein CASSQEGTGVNEQFF.

In this sample, this clone turned up a few times. The chain has TRBV30 and TRBJ2-7, with 10 bases matching TRBD2. The CDR3 sequence is 13 residues long. Germline trimming cut 1 base from V and 6 bases from J; bases unmatched to any gene: 3. Germline CDR1 and CDR2: GTSNPN and SVGIG (reference sequence). The CDR3 DNA sequence: TGTGCCTGGAGTGCTAGCGGGAGATCCGAGCAGTACTTC. It yields the protein CAWSASGRSEQYF.

The chain is built from TRBV7-8 and TRBJ1-1; TRBD1 matches at 10 bases. The CDR3 is 15 amino acids. J gave up 5 bases and V 0 bases, and 3 bases lay outside the gene matches. Per the germline V gene, CDR1 is SGHVS and CDR2 is FQNEAQ. The CDR3 DNA reads TGTGCCAGCAGCTTAGCGGGACAGGGGTGGACTGAAGCTTTCTTT. Amino acids: CASSLAGQGWTEAFF.